This TCR beta chain originates from a study of blood T cells in healthy people across ages. With V trimmed by 0 bases and J by 7 bases, 9 bases remained unmatched. CDR1 and CDR2 (germline): LGHNA, YSLEER. This CDR3 is built from 16 residues. Many counts were recorded for this clonotype. PCR was performed a second time for about 7 to 12 cycles using a sample-barcoded 5' primer and a J-beta primer mix. One entry per CDR3 protein results from TCRdb running MiXCR on the 5' RACE reads. This sample yields 630,000 or so distinct CDR3 sequences, of which 32% are seen a single time; roughly 15% belongs to the top ten.

Sequencing was carried out using blood. The TCR sequence derives from an elderly woman in good health. The genes are TRBV4-3 and TRBJ2-7; TRBD1 aligns across 10 bases. CDR3 DNA: TGCGCCAGCAGCCAAGATTTGGTGGACAGGGGGGGGGAGCAGTACTTC. It yields the protein CASSQDLVDRGGEQYF.